The T cell receptor beta chain described here comes from a study of CD8 T cells in ankylosing spondylitis. This clonotype was recorded many times. TCRdb re-called the 5' RACE reads with MiXCR, one entry per CDR3 protein. The sample has fewer than 250,000 distinct CDR3 sequences, 10% seen once. The CDR3 loop spans 14 amino acids. The V gene lost 3 bases and the J gene lost 0 bases, with 8 bases spanning the gap. Material: blood, either unsorted or a sorted T cell fraction (not recorded which). The sequence derives from a male donor with ankylosing spondylitis or in good health (not recorded which). V and J are TRBV12-3 or TRBV12-4 and TRBJ1-2; D remains unclear. CDR3: CASSLGGSNYGYTF. The CDR3 DNA reads as TGTGCCAGCAGTTTGGGCGGCTCTAACTATGGCTACACCTTC.